This TCR beta chain was recovered during a study of blood T cell repertoires in COVID-19. The wider study: PBMCs, B-cell-depleted T cells, or T cells provided the cDNA or gDNA that made up the material.

The assay was immunoSEQ multiplex PCR, and TCRdb's table has in-frame clones only and misses some. This table holds approximately 100,000 clones, approximately 86% found once. The V and J ends lost 5 bases and 7 bases respectively, with 9 bases between them. Germline CDR1 reads MNHEY; CDR2 reads SVGEGT. The CDR3 loop spans 12 amino acids. The sample was peripheral blood. This TCR was sampled from a human donor in a cohort sampled during active COVID-19. The chain carries TRBV6-2 or TRBV6-3 and TRBJ2-1; D unclear. CDR3 nucleotides: TGTGCCAGCAGTAGACGGGTAAATGAGCAGTTCTTC. As protein: CASSRRVNEQFF.